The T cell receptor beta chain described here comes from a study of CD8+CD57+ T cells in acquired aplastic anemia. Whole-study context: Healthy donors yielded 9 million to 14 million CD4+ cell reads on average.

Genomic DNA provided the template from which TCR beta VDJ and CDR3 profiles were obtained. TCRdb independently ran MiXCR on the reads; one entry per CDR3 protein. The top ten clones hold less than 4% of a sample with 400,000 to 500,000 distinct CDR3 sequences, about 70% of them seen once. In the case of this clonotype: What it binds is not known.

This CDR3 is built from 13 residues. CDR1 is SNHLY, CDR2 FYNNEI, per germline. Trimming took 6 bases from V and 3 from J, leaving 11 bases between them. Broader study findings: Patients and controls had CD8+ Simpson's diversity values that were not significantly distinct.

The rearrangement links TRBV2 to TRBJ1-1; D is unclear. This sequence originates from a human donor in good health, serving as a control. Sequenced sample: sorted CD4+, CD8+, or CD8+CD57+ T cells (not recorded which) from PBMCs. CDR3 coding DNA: TGTGCCAGCAGGACCGGGCGGGACACTGAAGCTTTCTTT. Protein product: CASRTGRDTEAFF.